Below are 30 T cell receptor beta chains sequenced from a single sample in a study of PD-L1 blockade in urothelial cancer (dated by TCRdb to about 2017). Preparation of the library involved the immunoSEQ multiplex PCR assay. TCRdb obtained this table from immuneACCESS and retained in-frame rearrangements with V and J assigned. These tables miss some clones; where compared with another copy, unresolved V genes account for less than half of the shortfall, and the remainder is unexplained. The sample table shows roughly 16,000 clones, and 87% are seen once. 5.9% of the sample belongs to the ten largest clones. The starting material was PBMCs, obtained around atezolizumab (anti-PD-L1) treatment. The receptors stem from a man in his fifties or sixties with urothelial cancer.

The chain links TRBV28 to TRBJ1-1; 9 bases match TRBD1. This CDR3 region has 15 residues. Trimming at V came to 3 bases and at J to 0 bases, leaving 2 bases not matched to a gene. Germline V gene lookup returns CDR1 MDHEN and CDR2 SYDVKM. The CDR3 is CASSLRDRVNTEAFF. CDR3 DNA: TGTGCCAGCAGTTTGAGGGACAGGGTGAACACTGAAGCTTTCTTT.

A few counts support this clone. The V and J genes are TRBV2 and TRBJ1-2; weak D call: TRBD1 (5 bases). V gave up 2 bases and J gave up 6 bases, with 7 bases separating them. This CDR3 contains 12 residues. Germline lookup yields CDR1 SNHLY and CDR2 FYNNEI. The CDR3 nucleotides read TGTGCCAGCAGTGAACAGGGTGATGGCTACACCTTC. Encoded protein: CASSEQGDGYTF. Together with reference TRBV2 and TRBJ1-2, the CDR3 gives the full variable domain: EPEVTQTPSHQVTQMGQEVILRCVPISNHLYFYWYRQILGQKVEFLVSFYNNEISEKSEIFDDQFSVERPDGSNFTLKIRSTKLEDSAMYFCASSEQGDGYTFGSGTRLTVV.

CDR3 coding DNA: TGCGCCAGCAGCCAAGGCGGATTGGGGGCTACCGGGGAGCTGTTTTTT. Residues: CASSQGGLGATGELFF. The gene calls are TRBV4-1 and TRBJ2-2; TRBD1 is a possible D gene (6 bases). CDR1 and CDR2 (germline): MGHRA, YSYEKL. CDR3 length: 16 amino acids. V shed 1 base and J shed 5 bases, with 14 bases lying between them.

V is TRBV5-1 and J is TRBJ2-7; 12 bases align to TRBD1. Germline V CDR1 and CDR2: SGHRS, YFSETQ. This CDR3 contains 16 residues. After removal of 3 bases from V and 4 bases from J, the junction contained 8 bases not matched to a gene. This chain's CDR3 is CASSSAPGQGAYEQYF. In DNA form, the CDR3 reads TGCGCCAGCAGCTCGGCCCCGGGACAGGGGGCATACGAGCAGTACTTC.

The CDR3 loop is CASSSYSGRDYNEQFF. In DNA, the CDR3 is TGTGCCAGCAGCTCGTATAGCGGGAGGGACTACAATGAGCAGTTCTTC. The J gene is TRBJ2-1, the V gene TRBV11-2; TRBD2 matches 11 bases. J gave up 3 bases and V 4 bases, and 5 bases lay outside the gene matches. The germline CDR1 and CDR2 sequences are SGHAT and FQNNGV. This CDR3 has 16 residues.

The CDR3 bases are TGTGCCAGCGGGCGGGGGGGACAGGGGAATGAGCAGTTCTTC. It codes for CASGRGGQGNEQFF. This chain joins TRBV7-2 and TRBJ2-1; a weak D match, TRBD1 (10 bases). Per germline, CDR1 SGHTA and CDR2 FQGNSA. The CDR3 sequence is 14 residues long. The V end lost 8 bases, the J end lost 7 bases, and 18 bases lay between the germline ends.

This clone was seen once. The genes are TRBV5-1 and TRBJ1-2; 10 bases map to TRBD1. Germline loops: CDR1 SGHRS, CDR2 YFSETQ. The length of the CDR3 is 18 residues. J lost 6 bases, V lost 0 bases, and 14 bases had no gene match. CDR3 sequence reads: CASSLDWTGGSSSDGYTF. DNA for the CDR3: TGCGCCAGCAGCTTGGACTGGACAGGGGGGAGTTCTTCGGATGGCTACACCTTC.

The chain links TRBV15 to TRBJ1-5; TRBD1 agrees at 9 bases. This CDR3 contains 17 residues. Germline loops: CDR1 LNHNV, CDR2 YYDKDF (reference sequence). V dropped 4 bases and J dropped 0; count of bases not matched to a gene: 7. CDR3 in amino acids: CATSTTGGTPSNQPQHF. In DNA form, the CDR3 reads TGTGCCACCAGCACGACAGGGGGGACCCCTAGCAATCAGCCCCAGCATTTT.

The chain carries TRBV2 and TRBJ2-7; 12 positions match TRBD2. Trimming removed 1 base from V and 4 bases from J; junction bases left unmatched: 2. Germline V gene sequence: CDR1 SNHLY, CDR2 FYNNEI. The CDR3 is 15 amino acids. CDR3 bases: TGTGCCAGCAGTGAAGGGCTAGCGGGAGGGTACGAGCAGTACTTC. It yields the protein CASSEGLAGGYEQYF. The whole variable domain, filled in from reference TRBV2 and TRBJ2-7, reads EPEVTQTPSHQVTQMGQEVILRCVPISNHLYFYWYRQILGQKVEFLVSFYNNEISEKSEIFDDQFSVERPDGSNFTLKIRSTKLEDSAMYFCASSEGLAGGYEQYFGPGTRLTVT.

The chain links TRBV9 to TRBJ1-5, with 7 bases identical to TRBD1. J lost 7 bases, V lost 0 bases, and 7 bases had no gene match. There are 15 residues in the CDR3. Germline V gene sequence: CDR1 SGDLS, CDR2 YYNGEE. CDR3 sequence reads: CASSVGDSRRQPQHF. CDR3 sequence (DNA): TGTGCCAGCAGCGTAGGGGACAGTCGTAGACAGCCCCAGCATTTT.

This chain uses TRBV21-1 with TRBJ2-7; TRBD1 was called by the table and not checked on the DNA. TRBV21-1 is listed as a pseudogene. The CDR3 spans 13 residues. Here the CDR3 DNA reads TGTGCCAGCCCGGGACAGTGCCTATTCGAGCAGTACTTC. This gives the protein CASPGQCLFEQYF.

This chain joins TRBV19 and TRBJ2-1; no firm D call. The CDR3 is 14 residues long. Germline V gene lookup returns CDR1 LNHDA and CDR2 SQIVND (reference sequence). The V end was cut by 3 bases, the J end by 10 bases, with 16 bases between. The CDR3 reads CASSIGGLTLEQFF. CDR3 DNA sequence: TGTGCCAGTAGTATCGGCGGCCTAACCTTAGAGCAGTTCTTC.

The chain combines TRBV6-5 with TRBJ1-1, with a possible D match to TRBD1 (5 bases). V was trimmed by 2 bases and J by 2 bases, leaving 9 bases between them. CDR1 is MNHEY and CDR2 is SVGAGI in the germline V gene. This CDR3 is 14 amino acids long. The CDR3 DNA is TGTGCCAGCAGTTACAGGGGCAGAAACACTGAAGCTTTCTTT. Amino acid sequence: CASSYRGRNTEAFF.

This chain uses TRBV2 with TRBJ2-3; 10 nucleotides agree with TRBD2. The CDR3 is 15 residues long. Per germline, CDR1 SNHLY and CDR2 FYNNEI. V shed 6 bases and J 4 bases; nucleotides not matched to a gene: 7. CDR3 nucleotides: TGTGCCAGCAGCTTTACAGCGGGAGGGGCAGATACGCAGTATTTT. Translated: CASSFTAGGADTQYF.

The chain employs TRBV5-1 and TRBJ2-7, with 15 bases matching TRBD2. With V trimmed by 0 bases and J by 5 bases, 9 bases remained unmatched. There are 18 residues in the CDR3. Germline CDR1 and CDR2: SGHRS and YFSETQ. CDR3 region: CASSLDPAGLAGGHEQYF. CDR3 nucleotide sequence: TGCGCCAGCAGCTTGGACCCGGCGGGACTAGCGGGGGGACACGAGCAGTACTTC.

The rearrangement uses TRBV6-6 and TRBJ2-1, with TRBD2 matching over 12 bases. Germline V lookup: CDR1 MNHNY, CDR2 SVGAGI (reference sequence). CDR3 length: 16 amino acids. J lost 0 bases, V lost 7 bases, and 4 bases had no gene match. DNA for the CDR3: TGTGCCAGCATAACGACTAGCGGGGGCTCCTACAATGAGCAGTTCTTC. It codes for CASITTSGGSYNEQFF.

This chain joins TRBV6-6 and TRBJ2-1; D might be TRBD1 (6 bases). Per the germline V gene, CDR1 is MNHNY and CDR2 is SVGAGI (reference sequence). The CDR3 is made up of 14 amino acids. V was cut by 10 bases and J by 0 bases, with 13 bases left in between. In DNA, the CDR3 is TGTGCCACGAACAGGGAAGTCTCCTACAATGAGCAGTTCTTC. Its translation is CATNREVSYNEQFF.

This clone was seen only a few times. The chain combines TRBV7-2 with TRBJ2-1; TRBD2 aligns across 9 bases. The germline V gene encodes CDR1 SGHTA and CDR2 FQGNSA. V shed 9 bases, J shed 4 bases, and the junction held 7 bases outside the gene matches. The length of the CDR3 is 14 residues. The DNA for the CDR3 is TGTGCCAGTCAGGCGGCGGGAGGGTACAATGAGCAGTTCTTC. Its translation: CASQAAGGYNEQFF.

The genes are TRBV5-1 and TRBJ2-1; 14 bases are a match to TRBD2. V lost 4 bases, J lost 6 bases, and 3 bases stayed unmatched. Germline CDR1 is SGHRS and CDR2 is YFSETQ. CDR3 size: 15 residues. The CDR3 region is CASSPGLAGANEQFF. CDR3 nucleotide sequence: TGCGCCAGCAGCCCGGGACTAGCGGGGGCCAATGAGCAGTTCTTC.

This sequence joins TRBV5-1 and TRBJ2-2; 12 bases map to TRBD1. Trimming took 4 bases from V and 6 from J; bases not matched to a gene: 7. Per the germline V gene, CDR1 is SGHRS and CDR2 is YFSETQ. There are 16 residues in the CDR3. Here the CDR3 DNA reads TGCGCCAGCAGCCATTGGGACAGGGGGCTGGCCGGGGAGCTGTTTTTT. It yields the protein CASSHWDRGLAGELFF.

The rearrangement joins TRBV5-6 to TRBJ2-5; D uncertain. This CDR3 spans 14 amino acids. Germline V gene lookup returns CDR1 SGHDT and CDR2 YYEEEE. V was pared by 0 bases and J by 3 bases, with 9 bases between. CDR3 coding DNA: TGTGCCAGCAGCTTGGTGGTGGCCGAAGAGACCCAGTACTTC. This codes for CASSLVVAEETQYF.

The chain is built from TRBV5-1 and TRBJ2-3; 12 nucleotides align to TRBD1. The CDR3 contains 16 residues. Germline CDR1 is SGHRS and CDR2 is YFSETQ. V dropped 4 bases and J dropped 5; count of bases not matched to a gene: 8. CDR3 sequence (DNA): TGCGCCAGCAGCATAGGGACAGGGGGCGCAGTAGATACGCAGTATTTT. The encoded protein is CASSIGTGGAVDTQYF.

The genes are TRBV19 and TRBJ2-1; 8 positions match TRBD1. Germline CDR1 is LNHDA and CDR2 is SQIVND (reference sequence). CDR3 length: 15 residues. Germline trimming cut 7 bases from V and 3 bases from J; bases unmatched to any gene: 8. CDR3 bases: TGTGCCAGTAACCAGGGCAGGGGGCTCTACAATGAGCAGTTCTTC. Its protein is CASNQGRGLYNEQFF.

The chain employs TRBV6-6 and TRBJ2-7; 8 bases agree with TRBD1. CDR3 length equals 13 residues. CDR1 and CDR2 from the germline V gene are MNHNY and SVGAGI (reference sequence). Trimming at V came to 5 bases and at J to 5 bases, leaving 5 bases not matched to a gene. The CDR3 is CASSRTGLDEQYF. The CDR3 DNA reads as TGTGCCAGCAGTCGGACAGGGTTGGACGAGCAGTACTTC.

V and J are TRBV7-9 and TRBJ1-2, with a tentative D call TRBD1 (6 bases). The CDR3 is 15 amino acids. V was shortened by 5 bases and J by 4 bases, with 17 bases between the two germline ends. Looked up from germline, CDR1 is SEHNR and CDR2 is FQNEAQ (reference sequence). CDR3 amino acids: CASSLTQGTGYGYTF. DNA for the CDR3: TGTGCCAGCAGCCTGACACAGGGTACAGGCTATGGCTACACCTTC.

In its sample, this clone was seen once. The chain joins TRBV7-9 to TRBJ1-4; D possibly corresponds to TRBD1 (5 bases). Trimming took off 2 bases at V and 0 bases at J, with 10 bases between the two ends. CDR1 and CDR2 (germline): SEHNR, FQNEAQ (reference sequence). This CDR3 region has 16 residues. The CDR3, as DNA: TGTGCCAGCAGCTTACAGGGCTTGGCAACTAATGAAAAACTGTTTTTT. It specifies CASSLQGLATNEKLFF.

This clone was seen only once. V is TRBV10-2 and J is TRBJ2-1; TRBD2 is a possible D gene (6 bases). The CDR3 consists of 20 residues. Trimming pared 0 bases from V and 0 bases from J, leaving 21 bases between. CDR1 WSHSY and CDR2 SAAADI come from the germline V gene. CDR3 loop: CASSESTRLGKKSSYNEQFF. The CDR3 DNA is TGCGCCAGCAGTGAGTCGACGAGACTAGGTAAAAAAAGCTCCTACAATGAGCAGTTCTTC.

J is TRBJ1-2 and V is TRBV25-1, with D possibly being TRBD1 (5 bases). The CDR3 runs 15 residues. The V gene's germline CDR1 is MGHDK and CDR2 SYGVNS. V lost 0 bases and J 3 bases, leaving 11 bases between the germline ends. This CDR3 reads CASSEYGGRDYGYTF. In nucleotides, the CDR3 is TGTGCCAGCAGTGAATATGGCGGCAGGGACTATGGCTACACCTTC.

CDR3 loop: CASRPGLAGGPSYNEQFF. As DNA, the CDR3 is TGCGCCAGCCGACCGGGACTAGCGGGAGGGCCCTCCTACAATGAGCAGTTCTTC. The chain has TRBV5-1 and TRBJ2-1, with TRBD2 matching 16 bases. This CDR3 has 18 amino acids. Germline loops: CDR1 SGHRS, CDR2 YFSETQ. V was clipped by 7 bases and J by 0 bases; unmatched bases: 7.

This chain joins TRBV6-5 and TRBJ2-3, with 10 bases matching TRBD2. J gave up 2 bases and V 2 bases, and 1 base lay outside the gene matches. Germline V gene sequence: CDR1 MNHEY, CDR2 SVGAGI. CDR3 length equals 15 residues. CDR3 coding DNA: TGTGCCAGCAGTTACAGCGGGGGGGCCACAGATACGCAGTATTTT. Protein product: CASSYSGGATDTQYF.